Shown below are 30 T cell receptor beta chains from a single sample sequenced in a study of spatial heterogeneity in lung cancer (dated 2019 in TCRdb). To prepare the library, 5' RACE was applied. Sequencing used a NextSeq 500. In-frame beta chains were kept once TCRdb had trimmed the public reads at Q25 with fastp and called clones with MiXCR. Duplicate CDR3 protein sequences are folded into a single record with the most common DNA and genes. The sample yields more than 95,000 distinct CDR3 sequences; more than 10% were counted once. The ten biggest clones cover around 16% of the sample. The label giving this sample's time point can be read as: blood at routine non-recurrence follow-up after resection. Without any cell sorting, TCR sequencing was performed on whole RNA extracted either from tumor and nontumor lung tissue or from cryopreserved PBMC samples. The source was PBMCs, collected at follow-up. The receptors stem from a male donor with early-stage non-small cell lung cancer.

This clonotype appeared many times. This chain uses TRBV7-3 with TRBJ1-1, with D possibly being TRBD1 (6 bases). Trimming shortened V by 1 base and J by 8 bases, and 11 bases separated the two germline ends. The germline CDR1 and CDR2 sequences are SGHTA and FQGTGA. The CDR3 length is 13 residues. The CDR3 region has the DNA TGTGCCAGCAGCTTAAGGGGGGCCAGCGAAGCTTTCTTT. This codes for CASSLRGASEAFF.

This clonotype occurred a few times. In DNA form, the CDR3 reads TGTGCCAGCAGTAGGACAGGGAACGAGCAGTACTTC. Translation gives CASSRTGNEQYF. The rearrangement uses TRBV6-6 and TRBJ2-7, with TRBD1 matching over 8 bases. The germline CDR1 and CDR2 sequences are MNHNY and SVGAGI (reference sequence). The V gene end was trimmed by 5 bases and the J gene end by 5 bases; junction bases not matched to a gene: 2. The CDR3 runs 12 residues.

This clonotype has a handful of counts. CDR3 DNA: TGTGCCAGCAGCACCAGGGGCGCGAACACCGGGGAGCTGTTTTTT. It encodes CASSTRGANTGELFF. The chain recombines TRBV11-2 with TRBJ2-2; D might be TRBD1 (6 bases). The CDR3 extends over 15 amino acids. Germline loops: CDR1 SGHAT, CDR2 FQNNGV. V gave up 5 bases and J gave up 0 bases, with 10 bases separating them.

At least ten counts were recorded for this clonotype. The chain employs TRBV4-1 and TRBJ1-2, with D perhaps matching TRBD1 (6 bases). The V end lost 0 bases, the J end lost 2 bases, and 10 bases lay between the germline ends. The CDR3 is 15 residues long. The germline V gene encodes CDR1 MGHRA and CDR2 YSYEKL. CDR3 amino acids: CASSQDLQGNYGYTF. The CDR3 DNA follows: TGCGCCAGCAGCCAAGATTTGCAGGGGAACTATGGCTACACCTTC.

This clonotype was picked up a small number of times. The V gene is TRBV7-9, the J gene TRBJ2-7; possible D gene TRBD2, 6 bases. The CDR3 loop spans 14 amino acids. Trimming took 1 base from V and 4 from J, leaving 11 bases between them. Germline V lookup: CDR1 SEHNR, CDR2 FQNEAQ (reference sequence). The CDR3 nucleotides read TGTGCCAGCAGCTTAGGGAGGGGCGCGTACGAGCAGTACTTC. It yields the protein CASSLGRGAYEQYF. Supplemented by reference TRBV7-9 and TRBJ2-7, the full variable domain reads DTGVSQNPRHKITKRGQNVTFRCDPISEHNRLYWYRQTLGQGPEFLTYFQNEAQLEKSRLLSDRFSAERPKGSFSTLEIQRTEQGDSAMYLCASSLGRGAYEQYFGPGTRLTVT.

This clonotype was detected ten times or more. The chain joins TRBV5-6 to TRBJ2-5; the D gene is possibly TRBD1 (5 bases). Germline CDR1 is SGHDT and CDR2 is YYEEEE. There are 13 residues in the CDR3. The V and J ends lost 0 bases and 6 bases respectively, with 9 bases between them. The CDR3 loop reads CASSLDPGKTQYF. The CDR3 DNA follows: TGTGCCAGCAGCTTGGATCCAGGGAAGACCCAGTACTTC. The whole variable domain, remainder taken from reference TRBV5-6 and TRBJ2-5, is DAGVTQSPTHLIKTRGQQVTLRCSPKSGHDTVSWYQQALGQGPQFIFQYYEEEERQRGNFPDRFSGHQFPNYSSELNVNALLLGDSALYLCASSLDPGKTQYFGPGTRLLVL.

At least ten counts were recorded for this clonotype. The chain couples TRBV11-1 to TRBJ2-7, with D possibly matching TRBD2 (5 bases). The CDR3 contains 13 residues. Deletions cut 0 bases from V and 3 bases from J, with 6 bases between. Germline V gene data show CDR1 as SGHAT and CDR2 as FQDESV (reference sequence). CDR3 region: CASSLAGSYEQYF. CDR3 coding DNA: TGTGCCAGCAGCTTAGCAGGGAGCTACGAGCAGTACTTC.

This clonotype came up a few times. The chain combines TRBV5-1 with TRBJ2-7; D is undetermined. Deletions cut 4 bases from V and 0 bases from J, with 14 bases between. The CDR3 runs to 15 residues. Germline V lookup: CDR1 SGHRS, CDR2 YFSETQ. CDR3 loop: CASSSIPARSYEQYF. For the CDR3, the DNA is TGCGCCAGCAGCAGTATACCGGCCCGCTCCTACGAGCAGTACTTC.

This clonotype was found many times. The chain has TRBV20-1 and TRBJ1-2; D not resolved. Trimming removed 0 bases at V and 8 bases at J, with 4 bases between. This CDR3 comprises 10 residues. Germline CDR1 and CDR2: DFQATT and SNEGSKA (reference sequence). The CDR3 protein is CSARENGYTF. The CDR3, as DNA: TGCAGTGCTAGAGAGAACGGCTACACCTTC.

CDR3 bases: TGTGCCAGCAGCTTAAACCCCGAGGAAGACAAAAACATTCAGTACTTC. Its translation is CASSLNPEEDKNIQYF. The rearrangement joins TRBV7-9 to TRBJ2-4; D is ambiguous. Germline loops: CDR1 SEHNR, CDR2 FQNEAQ (reference sequence). Between the trimmed V and J ends, which lost 2 bases and 3 bases, there was a span of 14 bases. This CDR3 contains 16 residues.

This clonotype has more than one count but fewer than ten. V gene TRBV28 combines with J gene TRBJ1-1, with 7 bases lining up with TRBD1. CDR1 MDHEN and CDR2 SYDVKM come from the germline V gene. The CDR3 runs 12 residues. With 3 bases clipped from V and 8 bases from J, the junction kept 3 bases outside the gene matches. CDR3 region: CASSFRQGEAFF. The CDR3, as DNA: TGTGCCAGCAGTTTTCGACAGGGCGAAGCTTTCTTT.

There are a few counts of this clonotype. This chain connects TRBV4-1 to TRBJ1-5; no reliable D call. The V end lost 1 base, the J end lost 4 bases, and 11 bases lay between the germline ends. Germline-derived CDR1 and CDR2 are MGHRA and YSYEKL. This CDR3 spans 15 amino acids. The CDR3 DNA sequence: TGCGCCAGCAGCCAAGTACTACCCGGGAATCAGCCCCAGCATTTT. Its translation: CASSQVLPGNQPQHF.

This clonotype came up many times. The chain couples TRBV27 to TRBJ1-2; no clear D gene. There are 12 residues in the CDR3. Germline loops: CDR1 MNHEY, CDR2 SMNVEV (reference sequence). The V end lost 6 bases, the J end lost 4 bases, and 9 bases lay between the germline ends. CDR3 sequence reads: CASSRGGYGYTF. The DNA of the CDR3 is TGTGCCAGCAGCCGTGGAGGCTATGGCTACACCTTC.

CDR3 DNA sequence: TGTGCCAGCAGTTACTCGGGTCTAACCCCCGCCTATGGCTACACCTTC. It yields the protein CASSYSGLTPAYGYTF. The genes are TRBV6-5 and TRBJ1-2; unclear D gene. Per the germline V gene, CDR1 is MNHEY and CDR2 is SVGAGI. The CDR3 runs 16 residues. Trimming shortened V by 0 bases and J by 4 bases, and 15 bases separated the two germline ends.

The V and J genes are TRBV18 and TRBJ1-3; D perhaps matches TRBD1 (6 bases). The germline V and J ends were trimmed by 2 bases and 1 base, with 6 bases remaining between them. Germline V CDR1 and CDR2: KGHSH, LQKENI. This CDR3 is 14 amino acids long. CDR3 DNA: TGTGCCAGCTCACCAACAGGGTCTGGAAACACCATATATTTT. This translates into CASSPTGSGNTIYF. Variable domain in full (rest from reference TRBV18 and TRBJ1-3): NAGVMQNPRHLVRRRGQEARLRCSPMKGHSHVYWYRQLPEEGLKFMVYLQKENIIDESGMPKERFSAEFPKEGPSILRIQQVVRGDSAAYFCASSPTGSGNTIYFGEGSWLTVV.

The V gene is TRBV6-6, the J gene TRBJ1-2; D not certain. CDR1 is MNHNY, CDR2 SVGAGI, per germline (reference sequence). The CDR3 consists of 11 residues. Trimming shortened V by 2 bases and J by 8 bases, and 6 bases separated the two germline ends. The CDR3 spells CASSYEGGYTF. In DNA, the CDR3 is TGTGCCAGCAGTTACGAAGGGGGCTACACCTTC.

This clonotype was counted many times. This sequence joins TRBV29-1 and TRBJ2-5, with D possibly TRBD1 on 6 matching bases. Per the germline V gene, CDR1 is SQVTM and CDR2 is ANQGSEA. This CDR3 has 12 amino acids. V was cut by 8 bases and J by 3 bases, with 13 bases left in between. The CDR3 DNA reads TGCAGCTCCCGACACAGGGAAGAGACCCAGTACTTC. This encodes CSSRHREETQYF.

The table lists this clonotype with many counts. The J gene is TRBJ2-1, the V gene TRBV11-2; TRBD1 is a possible D gene (5 bases). Trimming took off 1 base at V and 6 bases at J, with 16 bases between the two ends. This CDR3 comprises 16 residues. The germline V gene encodes CDR1 SGHAT and CDR2 FQNNGV. This CDR3 is CASSLVAGLSFNEQFF. The CDR3 DNA sequence: TGTGCCAGCAGCTTAGTCGCAGGGTTAAGTTTCAATGAGCAGTTCTTC.

The chain combines TRBV5-1 with TRBJ1-1; 7 bases are a match to TRBD1. There are 14 residues in the CDR3. Germline trimming cut 4 bases from V and 1 base from J; bases unmatched to any gene: 4. Germline V gene lookup returns CDR1 SGHRS and CDR2 YFSETQ. CDR3 protein: CASSQGQSNTEAFF. CDR3 coding DNA: TGCGCCAGCAGCCAGGGACAGTCGAACACTGAAGCTTTCTTT. The entire variable domain, with the rest obtained from reference TRBV5-1 and TRBJ1-1, is as follows: KAGVTQTPRYLIKTRGQQVTLSCSPISGHRSVSWYQQTPGQGLQFLFEYFSETQRNKGNFPGRFSGRQFSNSRSEMNVSTLELGDSALYLCASSQGQSNTEAFFGQGTRLTVV.

This clonotype has at least ten counts. The chain recombines TRBV7-2 with TRBJ1-2; TRBD1 matches 9 bases. Per the germline V gene, CDR1 is SGHTA and CDR2 is FQGNSA. V lost 5 bases and J lost 4; bases outside the gene matches: 5. The CDR3 spans 14 residues. The CDR3, as DNA: TGTGCCAGCAGCGAGGACAGGGGACCCTATGGCTACACCTTC. Its translation is CASSEDRGPYGYTF.

The V call is TRBV6-4, the J call TRBJ2-3; the D is unclear. This CDR3 comprises 13 residues. Trimming removed 3 bases from V and 8 bases from J, with 12 bases in between. Germline lookup yields CDR1 MRHNA and CDR2 SNTAGT. The CDR3 reads CASSENLVATQYF. The CDR3 bases are TGTGCCAGCAGTGAGAATTTGGTTGCTACGCAGTATTTT.

There are many counts of this clonotype. V gene TRBV7-9 combines with J gene TRBJ2-7; D might be TRBD1 (6 bases). V was trimmed by 6 bases and J by 3 bases, leaving 6 bases between them. CDR1 is SEHNR and CDR2 is FQNEAQ in the germline V gene (reference sequence). The CDR3 consists of 11 residues. The CDR3 region is CASRQGYEQYF. The CDR3 DNA sequence: TGTGCCAGCAGACAGGGCTACGAGCAGTACTTC.

This clonotype rates as medium-sized. V and J are TRBV7-9 and TRBJ2-1, with D tentatively TRBD2 (6 bases). The CDR3 sequence is 15 residues long. Germline V gene lookup returns CDR1 SEHNR and CDR2 FQNEAQ (reference sequence). Between the trimmed V and J ends, which lost 5 bases and 7 bases, there was a span of 18 bases. CDR3 region: CASSPPFRGGNEQFF. The CDR3 nucleotides are TGTGCCAGCAGCCCGCCTTTTAGGGGAGGAAATGAGCAGTTCTTC.

This clonotype occurred many times. The V gene is TRBV28, the J gene TRBJ2-1; possible D gene TRBD1, 5 bases. V gave up 1 base and J gave up 8 bases, with 6 bases separating them. The CDR3 spans 12 residues. Germline V gene data show CDR1 as MDHEN and CDR2 as SYDVKM. CDR3 sequence: CASSLSGYEQFF. As DNA, the CDR3 is TGTGCCAGCAGTTTATCAGGGTATGAGCAGTTCTTC.

Concerning this clonotype: The junction departs from germline at one end; a sequencing error may be responsible. The rearrangement joins TRBV7-7 to TRBJ2-2, with D tentatively TRBD1 (5 bases). Germline CDR1 is SSHAT and CDR2 is FNYEAQ (reference sequence). The CDR3 runs 15 residues. This CDR3 is CASSIDSVNTGELFF. The CDR3 bases are TGTGCTAGCAGCATAGACAGCGTGAACACCGGGGAGCTGTTTTTT.

This clonotype was counted many times. V usage is TRBV29-1 and J usage is TRBJ1-4; 11 bases agree with TRBD1. The CDR3 sequence is 13 residues long. In germline, CDR1 is SQVTM, CDR2 ANQGSEA. The ends lost 6 bases at V and 8 bases at J; junction bases unmatched: 5. The DNA of the CDR3 is TGCAGCGTGAGGACAGGGGGCGCCGAAAAACTGTTTTTT. Residues: CSVRTGGAEKLFF. The complete variable domain, with remaining parts taken from reference TRBV29-1 and TRBJ1-4, reads SAVISQKPSRDICQRGTSLTIQCQVDSQVTMMFWYRQQPGQSLTLIATANQGSEATYESGFVIDKFPISRPNLTFSTLTVSNMSPEDSSIYLCSVRTGGAEKLFFGSGTQLSVL.

This clonotype was counted a few times. This chain links TRBV6-1 with TRBJ2-7; D unresolved. V was shortened by 3 bases and J by 7 bases, with 7 bases between the two germline ends. CDR1 and CDR2 from the germline V gene are MNHNS and SASEGT. CDR3 length equals 11 residues. In DNA, the CDR3 is TGTGCCAGCAGTGATATTACGGAGCAGTACTTC. The encoded protein is CASSDITEQYF.

There are many counts of this clonotype. This chain uses TRBV3-1 with TRBJ2-5, with D possibly TRBD2 on 6 matching bases. CDR1 is LGHDT, CDR2 YNNKEL, per germline (reference sequence). The CDR3 spans 16 residues. V dropped 1 base and J dropped 2 bases, with 14 bases sitting between them. The CDR3 DNA follows: TGTGCCAGCAGCCAAGCGGGGGAGGCAGATCAAGAGACCCAGTACTTC. It specifies CASSQAGEADQETQYF.

In this sample, this clonotype turned up a few times. The chain employs TRBV7-2 and TRBJ2-5, with D perhaps TRBD2 (7 bases). This CDR3 has 14 residues. CDR1 is SGHTA, CDR2 FQGNSA, per germline. Trimming cost V 7 bases and J 3 bases, with 15 bases left between them. Here the CDR3 reads CASTAGANEETQYF. CDR3 in DNA: TGTGCCAGCACCGCGGGGGCTAATGAAGAGACCCAGTACTTC.

This clonotype was counted between two and nine times. The rearrangement uses TRBV6-2 or TRBV6-3 and TRBJ1-1, with D possibly TRBD1 on 5 matching bases. The V gene lost 5 bases and the J gene lost 2 bases, with 12 bases spanning the gap. The V gene's germline CDR1 is MNHEY and CDR2 SVGEGT. The length of the CDR3 is 14 residues. The CDR3 loop reads CASSPDSSNTEAFF. The CDR3 DNA reads TGTGCCAGCAGTCCCGACAGTAGCAACACTGAAGCTTTCTTT.